Each of the 23 T cell receptor beta chains below was sequenced from the same sample in a study of OX40 agonist ivuxolimab in advanced cancers. The table came from immunoSEQ multiplex PCR; TCRdb's copy has only in-frame clones and leaves some out. This repertoire shows 73,000 or so clones, about 88% found once; its top ten account for 0.7% to 1%. This sample comprised CD4+ or CD8+ T cells sorted from blood, obtained in a trial of the OX40 agonist ivuxolimab. The source is an adult with an advanced solid tumor such as melanoma, head and neck, liver or kidney cancer.

The rearrangement uses TRBV6-5 and TRBJ1-2, with D perhaps TRBD1 (5 bases). The length of the CDR3 is 14 residues. With 6 bases removed from V and 4 bases from J, the gap between germline ends came to 15 bases. CDR1 MNHEY and CDR2 SVGAGI come from the germline V gene. The CDR3 reads CASRTLGVVYGYTF. CDR3 DNA sequence: TGTGCCAGCAGGACCTTGGGGGTGGTCTATGGCTACACCTTC.

CDR3 nucleotides: TGCGCCAGCAGCCAAGATGGGGGACAGGGGGTCGAGCAGTACTTC. The encoded protein is CASSQDGGQGVEQYF. The V call is TRBV4-1, the J call TRBJ2-7; 11 bases align to TRBD1. This CDR3 has 15 amino acids. CDR1 is MGHRA and CDR2 is YSYEKL in the germline V gene. Trimming cost V 0 bases and J 6 bases; bases outside gene matches: 4.

This chain joins TRBV5-1 and TRBJ2-7; a weak D match, TRBD2 (5 bases). Germline V gene sequence: CDR1 SGHRS, CDR2 YFSETQ. V gave up 0 bases and J gave up 0 bases, with 7 bases separating them. This CDR3 is built from 14 residues. Here the CDR3 reads CASSLAGLSYEQYF. CDR3 bases: TGCGCCAGCAGCTTGGCTGGACTCTCCTACGAGCAGTACTTC.

The chain is built from TRBV29-1 and TRBJ1-5; tentatively, D is TRBD1 (5 bases). Germline CDR1 reads SQVTM; CDR2 reads ANQGSEA. Trimming pared 6 bases from V and 4 bases from J, leaving 13 bases between. This CDR3 spans 13 amino acids. The CDR3 spells CSVGQGLNQPQHF. In nucleotides, the CDR3 is TGCAGCGTCGGGCAGGGATTGAATCAGCCCCAGCATTTT.

This clone was found a few times. The rearrangement links TRBV7-9 to TRBJ1-1; no clear D. V was clipped by 1 base and J by 3 bases, with 6 bases between them. Germline lookup yields CDR1 SEHNR and CDR2 FQNEAQ (reference sequence). The CDR3 is made up of 13 amino acids. CDR3 region: CASSLVGDTEAFF. For the CDR3, the DNA is TGTGCCAGCAGCTTAGTCGGGGACACTGAAGCTTTCTTT.

This sequence joins TRBV11-2 and TRBJ2-6, with D unresolved. V was clipped by 0 bases and J by 0 bases, with 6 bases between them. The CDR3 runs 16 residues. Germline lookup yields CDR1 SGHAT and CDR2 FQNNGV. The CDR3 spells CASSLDRSSGANVLTF. CDR3 DNA sequence: TGTGCCAGCAGCTTAGATCGGTCCTCTGGGGCCAACGTCCTGACTTTC.

The chain links TRBV7-2 to TRBJ2-4, with D unresolved. Trimming removed 10 bases from V and 8 bases from J, with 18 bases in between. The CDR3 is 13 residues long. Germline assignment: CDR1 SGHTA and CDR2 FQGNSA. CDR3 sequence reads: CATRRVQKDIQYF. Written as DNA, the CDR3 is TGTGCCACTAGGAGAGTACAGAAGGACATTCAGTACTTC.

On this clone itself: In the same sample, other DNA sequences code for this CDR3. The CDR3 here is CASKTDRGLGEQYF. In nucleotides, the CDR3 is TGTGCCAGCAAGACGGACAGGGGACTGGGAGAGCAGTACTTC. This chain links TRBV6-1 with TRBJ2-7; 9 bases fit TRBD1. The CDR3 has 14 amino acids. CDR1 and CDR2 from the germline V gene are MNHNS and SASEGT. Trimming took 7 bases from V and 7 from J; bases not matched to a gene: 11.

The genes are TRBV6-6 and TRBJ2-7, with TRBD2 matching 7 bases. This CDR3 contains 13 residues. Germline assignment: CDR1 MNHNY and CDR2 SVGAGI (reference sequence). The V and J ends lost 10 bases and 4 bases, in that order; junction bases with no gene match: 10. CDR3 in amino acids: CAISGGTKYEQYF. The CDR3 nucleotides are TGTGCCATCTCAGGAGGGACTAAGTACGAGCAGTACTTC.

This chain joins TRBV5-1 and TRBJ1-6; the match to TRBD1 covers 8 bases. Germline values: CDR1 SGHRS, CDR2 YFSETQ. This CDR3 spans 15 amino acids. Trimming removed 3 bases from V and 7 bases from J; junction bases left unmatched: 6. CDR3 bases: TGCGCCAGCAGCTCCCTGGGACAGGAGAATTCACCCCTCCACTTT. Encoded protein: CASSSLGQENSPLHF.

The chain is built from TRBV5-1 and TRBJ2-5; D tentatively fits TRBD1 or TRBD2 (6 bases each). Trimming shortened V by 1 base and J by 4 bases, and 17 bases separated the two germline ends. Per the germline V gene, CDR1 is SGHRS and CDR2 is YFSETQ. CDR3 length: 16 residues. Here the CDR3 DNA reads TGCGCCAGCAGCTTGTCACAGGGCAGGAGGGGAGAGACCCAGTACTTC. As protein: CASSLSQGRRGETQYF.

The gene calls are TRBV4-1 and TRBJ1-2; D gene ambiguous. Between the trimmed V and J ends, which lost 2 bases and 5 bases, there was a span of 21 bases. Germline CDR1 and CDR2: MGHRA and YSYEKL. The CDR3 has 17 amino acids. CDR3: CASSQTFGEGGEYGYTF. The DNA for the CDR3 is TGCGCCAGCAGCCAAACCTTCGGGGAAGGAGGAGAATATGGCTACACCTTC.

The genes are TRBV12-5 and TRBJ1-5; D is uncertain. The CDR3 has 14 amino acids. Germline lookup yields CDR1 LGHNT and CDR2 FRNRAP. Trimming removed 5 bases from V and 5 bases from J, with 13 bases in between. The CDR3 is CASGTHGEDQPQHF. The DNA of the CDR3 is TGTGCTAGTGGTACCCACGGGGAAGATCAGCCCCAGCATTTT.

This clone was detected only a few times. The chain is built from TRBV5-1 and TRBJ1-1, with a tentative D call TRBD1 (5 bases). This CDR3 is built from 14 residues. Between the trimmed V and J ends, which lost 9 bases and 1 base, there was a span of 16 bases. Germline assignment: CDR1 SGHRS and CDR2 YFSETQ. The CDR3 nucleotides read TGCGCCACCGGTCCGGGACCCACGAACACTGAAGCTTTCTTT. This gives the protein CATGPGPTNTEAFF.

A word on this clone: Other DNA sequences in the sample encode the same CDR3. This sequence joins TRBV29-1 and TRBJ1-3, with D uncertain. The CDR3 is 12 amino acids. Trimming took 4 bases from V and 2 from J, leaving 6 bases between them. Germline V CDR1 and CDR2: SQVTM, ANQGSEA. Written as DNA, the CDR3 is TGCAGCGTTGTTCAAGCTGGAAACACCATATATTTT. Its translation: CSVVQAGNTIYF. The variable domain in full, completed from reference TRBV29-1 and TRBJ1-3, reads SAVISQKPSRDICQRGTSLTIQCQVDSQVTMMFWYRQQPGQSLTLIATANQGSEATYESGFVIDKFPISRPNLTFSTLTVSNMSPEDSSIYLCSVVQAGNTIYFGEGSWLTVV.

This chain links TRBV18 with TRBJ1-1; 8 nucleotides match TRBD1. Trimming removed 3 bases from V and 0 bases from J; junction bases left unmatched: 6. From germline, CDR1 is KGHSH and CDR2 LQKENI. The CDR3 is 16 residues long. The CDR3 region is CASSPTGGGLNTEAFF. CDR3 nucleotide sequence: TGTGCCAGCTCACCTACAGGGGGGGGTTTGAACACTGAAGCTTTCTTT. Using reference TRBV18 and TRBJ1-1 for the parts outside the CDR3, the full variable domain is NAGVMQNPRHLVRRRGQEARLRCSPMKGHSHVYWYRQLPEEGLKFMVYLQKENIIDESGMPKERFSAEFPKEGPSILRIQQVVRGDSAAYFCASSPTGGGLNTEAFFGQGTRLTVV.

For the CDR3, the DNA is TGTGCCAGCAAGGGTAGCGAAGTACAAGAGACCCAGTACTTC. It encodes CASKGSEVQETQYF. The chain employs TRBV6-5 and TRBJ2-5; possible D gene TRBD2, 5 bases. The germline V gene has CDR1 MNHEY and CDR2 SVGAGI. Trimming removed 7 bases from V and 2 bases from J, with 14 bases in between. The CDR3 contains 14 residues.

This chain joins TRBV5-1 and TRBJ2-5, with 9 bases that match TRBD1. V was pared by 4 bases and J by 5 bases, with 9 bases of the junction left unmatched. The germline V gene has CDR1 SGHRS and CDR2 YFSETQ. The CDR3 consists of 15 residues. Written as DNA, the CDR3 is TGCGCCAGCAGCCTCGGGACAGGGTTTGGGGAGACCCAGTACTTC. This codes for CASSLGTGFGETQYF.

The V and J genes are TRBV27 and TRBJ2-7; tentatively, D is TRBD1 or TRBD2 (6 bases each). The V gene's germline CDR1 is MNHEY and CDR2 SMNVEV (reference sequence). The CDR3 is made up of 15 amino acids. The ends were cut back, 5 bases at V and 4 bases at J, with 18 bases in the middle. The CDR3 reads CASSPKTQGTYEQYF. Here the CDR3 DNA reads TGTGCCAGCAGTCCTAAGACTCAGGGGACTTACGAGCAGTACTTC.

The J gene is TRBJ2-2, the V gene TRBV19, with TRBD1 matching 7 bases. The CDR3 loop spans 16 amino acids. The germline V gene has CDR1 LNHDA and CDR2 SQIVND (reference sequence). J gave up 3 bases and V 0 bases, and 4 bases lay outside the gene matches. The CDR3 reads CASSIEAGGDTGELFF. The CDR3, as DNA: TGTGCCAGTAGTATAGAGGCAGGGGGAGACACCGGGGAGCTGTTTTTT.

This clone has just one count. The chain has TRBV10-2 and TRBJ2-2, with no clear D. This CDR3 is built from 15 residues. Germline values: CDR1 WSHSY, CDR2 SAAADI. V shed 2 bases and J shed 4 bases, with 11 bases lying between them. CDR3 in amino acids: CASSETAMGTGELFF. CDR3 coding DNA: TGCGCCAGCAGTGAGACAGCGATGGGCACCGGGGAGCTGTTTTTT.

The rearrangement uses TRBV23-1 and TRBJ2-7, with 8 nucleotides matching TRBD1. TRBV23-1 is an ORF, and what it does is uncertain. The CDR3 loop spans 15 amino acids. Trimming took 1 base from V and 0 from J; bases not matched to a gene: 2. The CDR3 sequence is CASSQFGTGSYEQYF. The CDR3 bases are TGCGCCAGCAGTCAATTCGGGACAGGCTCCTACGAGCAGTACTTC.

The chain uses TRBV7-9 and TRBJ2-1; D not certain. CDR3 length: 12 residues. Germline V gene data show CDR1 as SEHNR and CDR2 as FQNEAQ (reference sequence). The V and J ends lost 2 bases and 9 bases respectively, with 8 bases between them. Here the CDR3 reads CASSLSEGEQFF. CDR3 DNA: TGTGCCAGCAGCTTAAGCGAAGGTGAGCAGTTCTTC.